The clone carrying this T cell receptor beta chain was observed at least ten times. Antigen specificity is unknown. Specified time point: newly diagnosed GD, antithyroid drugs for less than 3 months. Preparation of the TCR library used RNA extracted from PBMCs. Enrollment of patients was through an endocrinology department in Xi'an, China. The authors drew 9 to 10 milliliters of peripheral blood into EDTA tubes. These data belong to a study of regulatory T cells in long-lasting Graves disease. Study conclusions and caveats: With 2,500 to 3,500 shared public clonotypes, persistent patients exceeded new patients, who shared approximately 880.

Construction of TCR beta libraries relied on iRepertoire HTBI primers and on Arm-PCR targeting CDR3 regions. TCRdb analysed the multiplex PCR reads with MiXCR anew, one entry per CDR3 protein. The table has fewer than 650,000 distinct CDR3 sequences, roughly 16% seen once. Another study also made use of these data, one on T cells in Graves' hyperthyroidism and ophthalmopathy. That publication notes: When the TCR CDR3 underwent first-round RT-PCR, the HTBI primer set was used.

The sequencing used peripheral blood mononuclear cells (PBMCs), collected at new diagnosis, from a patient treated with antithyroid drugs. The clonotype originates from a man between 18 and 29 years old with Graves disease.

The CDR3 reads CASRERGDTQYF. CDR3 coding DNA: TGTGCCAGTCGGGAGCGCGGCGATACGCAGTATTTT. This chain uses TRBV27 with TRBJ2-3, with a possible D match to TRBD2 (6 bases). This CDR3 has 12 amino acids. Per the germline V gene, CDR1 is MNHEY and CDR2 is SMNVEV (reference sequence). Trimming pared 9 bases from V and 6 bases from J, leaving 13 bases between.